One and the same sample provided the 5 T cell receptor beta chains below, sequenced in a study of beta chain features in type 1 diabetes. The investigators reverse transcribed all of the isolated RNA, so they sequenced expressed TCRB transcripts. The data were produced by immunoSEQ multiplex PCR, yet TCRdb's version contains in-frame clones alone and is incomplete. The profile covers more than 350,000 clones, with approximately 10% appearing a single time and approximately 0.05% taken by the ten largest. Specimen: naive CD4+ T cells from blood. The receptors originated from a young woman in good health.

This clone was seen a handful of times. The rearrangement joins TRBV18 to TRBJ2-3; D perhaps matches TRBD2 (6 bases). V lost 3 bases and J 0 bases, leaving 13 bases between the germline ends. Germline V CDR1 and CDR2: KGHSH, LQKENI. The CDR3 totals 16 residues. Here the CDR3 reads CASSPWAGRSTDTQYF. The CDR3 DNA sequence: TGTGCCAGCTCACCTTGGGCAGGGAGGAGCACAGATACGCAGTATTTT.

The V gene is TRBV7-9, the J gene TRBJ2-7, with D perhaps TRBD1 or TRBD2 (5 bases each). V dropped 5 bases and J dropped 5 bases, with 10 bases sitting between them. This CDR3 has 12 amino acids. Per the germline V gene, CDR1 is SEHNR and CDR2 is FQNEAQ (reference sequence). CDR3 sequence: CASSPGGHEQYF. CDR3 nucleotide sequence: TGTGCCAGCAGCCCTGGGGGTCACGAGCAGTACTTC. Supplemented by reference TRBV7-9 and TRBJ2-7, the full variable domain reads DTGVSQNPRHKITKRGQNVTFRCDPISEHNRLYWYRQTLGQGPEFLTYFQNEAQLEKSRLLSDRFSAERPKGSFSTLEIQRTEQGDSAMYLCASSPGGHEQYFGPGTRLTVT.

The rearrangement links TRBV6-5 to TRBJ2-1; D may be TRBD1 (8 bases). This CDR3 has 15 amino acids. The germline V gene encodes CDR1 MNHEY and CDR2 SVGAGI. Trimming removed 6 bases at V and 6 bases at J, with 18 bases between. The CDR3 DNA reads TGTGCCAGCAGCTGGGGAAACAGGGGGGGCAATGAGCAGTTCTTC. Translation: CASSWGNRGGNEQFF.

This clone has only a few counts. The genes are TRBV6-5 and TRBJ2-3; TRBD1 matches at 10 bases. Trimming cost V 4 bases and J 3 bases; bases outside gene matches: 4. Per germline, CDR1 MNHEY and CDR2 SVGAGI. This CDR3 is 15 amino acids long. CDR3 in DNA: TGTGCCAGCAGTTCGTCGGGACAGGGGACAGATACGCAGTATTTT. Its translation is CASSSSGQGTDTQYF.

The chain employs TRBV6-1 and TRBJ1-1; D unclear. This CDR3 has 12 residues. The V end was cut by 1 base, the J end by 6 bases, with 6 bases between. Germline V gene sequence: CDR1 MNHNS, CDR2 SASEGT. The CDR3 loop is CASSEVWAEAFF. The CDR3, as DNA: TGTGCCAGCAGTGAAGTGTGGGCTGAAGCTTTCTTT.